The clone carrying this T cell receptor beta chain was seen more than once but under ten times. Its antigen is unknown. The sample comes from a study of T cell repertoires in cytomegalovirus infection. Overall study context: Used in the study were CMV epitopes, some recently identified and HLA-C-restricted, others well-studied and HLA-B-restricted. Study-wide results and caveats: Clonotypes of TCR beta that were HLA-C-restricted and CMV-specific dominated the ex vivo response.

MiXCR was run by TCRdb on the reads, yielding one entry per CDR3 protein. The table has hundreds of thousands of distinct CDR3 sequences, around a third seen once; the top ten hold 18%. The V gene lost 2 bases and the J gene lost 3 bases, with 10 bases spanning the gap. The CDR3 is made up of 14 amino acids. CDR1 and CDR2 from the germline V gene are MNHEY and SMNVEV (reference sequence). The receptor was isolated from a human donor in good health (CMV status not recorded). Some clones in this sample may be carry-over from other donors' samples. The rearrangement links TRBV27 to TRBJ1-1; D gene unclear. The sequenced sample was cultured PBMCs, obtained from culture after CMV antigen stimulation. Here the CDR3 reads CASSLAARDTEAFF. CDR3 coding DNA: TGTGCCAGCAGTTTAGCGGCGAGGGACACTGAAGCTTTCTTT.